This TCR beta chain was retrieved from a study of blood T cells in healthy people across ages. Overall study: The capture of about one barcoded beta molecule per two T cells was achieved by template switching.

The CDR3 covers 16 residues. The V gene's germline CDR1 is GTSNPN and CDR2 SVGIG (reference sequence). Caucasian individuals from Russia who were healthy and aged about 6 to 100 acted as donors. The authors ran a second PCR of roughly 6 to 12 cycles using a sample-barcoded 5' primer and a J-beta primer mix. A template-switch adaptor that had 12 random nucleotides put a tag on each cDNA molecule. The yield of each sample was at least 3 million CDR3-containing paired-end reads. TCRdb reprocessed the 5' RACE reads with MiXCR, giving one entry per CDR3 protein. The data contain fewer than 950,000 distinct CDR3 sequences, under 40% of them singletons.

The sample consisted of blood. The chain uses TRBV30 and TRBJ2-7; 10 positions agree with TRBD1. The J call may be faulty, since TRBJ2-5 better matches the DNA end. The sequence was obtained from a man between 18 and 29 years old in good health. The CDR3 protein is CAWSRTRGQGIETQYF. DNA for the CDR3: TGTGCCTGGAGCCGAACCCGGGGACAGGGGATCGAGACCCAGTACTTC.